This TCR beta chain was sequenced for a study of T cell responses to AZD1222 COVID-19 vaccine. Details on this clone: Its cognate antigen is unknown.

V lost 7 bases, J lost 3 bases, and 15 bases lay in between. This CDR3 spans 14 amino acids. CDR1 and CDR2 (germline): LNHDA, SQIVND (reference sequence). Whole-study findings and limits: Spike was spanned by vaccine-associated CD4 TCRs, with dominance at 160-218 and 743-854. Reportedly, nearly half of unique spike TCRs recognized epitopes outside B.1.351/B.1.1.7 mutations. Donors in the cohort were predominantly white British and more often female, and clonal diversity was possibly underestimated. Compared with day 0, the breadth and depth of the Spike-specific TCR repertoire rose significantly after two doses of AZD1222.

Assay: immunoSEQ multiplex PCR; the TCRdb copy retains only in-frame clones and omits some. The data contain over 100,000 clones, under 90% of them singletons. This sequence originates from an adult in good health. V usage is TRBV19 and J usage is TRBJ1-1, with a weak D call TRBD1 (5 bases). Source: peripheral blood, taken on day 0 of AZD1222 vaccination. CDR3 residues: CASTPGGMYTEAFF. CDR3 bases: TGTGCCAGTACCCCCGGGGGTATGTACACTGAAGCTTTCTTT.